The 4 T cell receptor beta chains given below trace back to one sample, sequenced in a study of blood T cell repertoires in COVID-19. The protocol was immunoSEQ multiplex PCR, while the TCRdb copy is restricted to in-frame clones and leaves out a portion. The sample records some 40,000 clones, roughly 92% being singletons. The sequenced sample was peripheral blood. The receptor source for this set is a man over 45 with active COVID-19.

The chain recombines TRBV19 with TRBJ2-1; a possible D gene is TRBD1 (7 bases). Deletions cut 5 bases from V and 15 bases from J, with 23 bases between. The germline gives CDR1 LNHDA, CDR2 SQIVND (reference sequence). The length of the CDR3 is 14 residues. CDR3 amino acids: CASSLQGGPSVVFF. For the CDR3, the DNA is TGTGCCAGTAGTCTTCAGGGGGGCCCCTCGGTTGTGTTCTTC.

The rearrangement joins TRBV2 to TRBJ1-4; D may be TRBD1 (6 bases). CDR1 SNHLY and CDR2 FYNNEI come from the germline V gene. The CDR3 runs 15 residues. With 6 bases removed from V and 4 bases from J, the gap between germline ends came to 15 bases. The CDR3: CASSLPGGRNEKLFF. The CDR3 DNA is TGTGCCAGCAGCCTTCCGGGGGGCCGTAATGAAAAACTGTTTTTT.

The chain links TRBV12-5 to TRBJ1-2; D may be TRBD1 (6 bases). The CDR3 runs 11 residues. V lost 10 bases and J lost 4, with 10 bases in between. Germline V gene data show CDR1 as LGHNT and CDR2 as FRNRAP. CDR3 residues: CATGVSYGYTF. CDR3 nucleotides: TGTGCTACAGGGGTATCCTATGGCTACACCTTC.

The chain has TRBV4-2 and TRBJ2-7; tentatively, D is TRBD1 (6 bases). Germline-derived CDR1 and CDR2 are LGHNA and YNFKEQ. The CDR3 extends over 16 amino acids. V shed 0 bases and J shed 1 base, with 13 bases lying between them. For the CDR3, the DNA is TGTGCCAGCAGCCAAGATCCCGGACAGATATCCTACGAGCAGTACTTC. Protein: CASSQDPGQISYEQYF.